Sequencing of this T cell receptor beta chain was carried out in a study of technical replicates of blood from a few donors. This CDR3 contains 14 residues. Germline V gives CDR1 SGHTS, CDR2 YDEGEE. Trimming stripped 4 bases from V and 2 bases from J, with 13 bases between. The protocol was immunoSEQ multiplex PCR, while the TCRdb copy is restricted to in-frame clones and leaves out a portion. The profile shows about 86,000 clones, approximately 96% of them singletons. The source of this sequence is a human donor in good health. The sample was T cells isolated from PBMCs. V gene TRBV5-8 combines with J gene TRBJ2-7; possibly TRBD1 for D (7 bases). CDR3 sequence (DNA): TGTGCCAGCAGCCCGGGAGACAGGGCCTACGAGCAGTACTTC. This codes for CASSPGDRAYEQYF.